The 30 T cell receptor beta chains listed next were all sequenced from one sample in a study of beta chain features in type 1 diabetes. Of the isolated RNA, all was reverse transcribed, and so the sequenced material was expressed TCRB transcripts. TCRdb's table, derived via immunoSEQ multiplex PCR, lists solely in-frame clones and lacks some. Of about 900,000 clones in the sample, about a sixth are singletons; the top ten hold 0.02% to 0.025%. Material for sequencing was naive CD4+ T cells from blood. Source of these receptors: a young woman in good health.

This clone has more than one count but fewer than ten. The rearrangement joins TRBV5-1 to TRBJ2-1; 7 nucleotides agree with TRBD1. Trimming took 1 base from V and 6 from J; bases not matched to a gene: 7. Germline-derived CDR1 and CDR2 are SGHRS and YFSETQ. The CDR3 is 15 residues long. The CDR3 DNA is TGCGCCAGCAGCTTGATCCACCGGGACAGCAATGAGCAGTTCTTC. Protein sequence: CASSLIHRDSNEQFF.

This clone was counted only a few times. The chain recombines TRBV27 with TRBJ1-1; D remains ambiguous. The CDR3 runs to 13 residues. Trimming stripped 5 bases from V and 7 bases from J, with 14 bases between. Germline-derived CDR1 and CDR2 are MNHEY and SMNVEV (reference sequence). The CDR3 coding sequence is TGTGCCAGCAGTGCCCCCGGGCCAGTTGAAGCTTTCTTT. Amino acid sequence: CASSAPGPVEAFF.

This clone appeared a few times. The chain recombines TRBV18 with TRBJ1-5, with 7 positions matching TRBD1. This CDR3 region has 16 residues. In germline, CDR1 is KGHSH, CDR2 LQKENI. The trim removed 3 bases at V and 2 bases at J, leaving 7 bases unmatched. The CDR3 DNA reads TGTGCCAGCTCACCCACGACAGGGTTCGGCAATCAGCCCCAGCATTTT. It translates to CASSPTTGFGNQPQHF.

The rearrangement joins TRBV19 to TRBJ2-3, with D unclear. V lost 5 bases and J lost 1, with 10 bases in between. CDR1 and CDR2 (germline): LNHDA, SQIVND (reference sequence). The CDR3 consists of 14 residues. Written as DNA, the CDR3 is TGTGCCAGTAGTCCCGGGCAGGGCACAGATACGCAGTATTTT. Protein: CASSPGQGTDTQYF. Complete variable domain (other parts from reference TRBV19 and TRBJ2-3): DGGITQSPKYLFRKEGQNVTLSCEQNLNHDAMYWYRQDPGQGLRLIYYSQIVNDFQKGDIAEGYSVSREKKESFPLTVTSAQKNPTAFYLCASSPGQGTDTQYFGPGTRLTVL.

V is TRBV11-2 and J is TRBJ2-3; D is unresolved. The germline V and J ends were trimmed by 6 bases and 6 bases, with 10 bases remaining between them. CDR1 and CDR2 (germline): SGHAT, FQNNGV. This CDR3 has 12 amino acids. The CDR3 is CASRRLGDTQYF. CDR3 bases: TGTGCCAGCAGGCGCCTAGGGGATACGCAGTATTTT.

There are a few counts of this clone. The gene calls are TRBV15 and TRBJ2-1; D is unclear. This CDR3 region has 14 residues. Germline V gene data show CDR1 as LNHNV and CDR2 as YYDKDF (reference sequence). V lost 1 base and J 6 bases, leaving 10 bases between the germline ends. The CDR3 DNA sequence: TGTGCCACCAGCAGAGTTAGAAGAAGCAATGAGCAGTTCTTC. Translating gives CATSRVRRSNEQFF.

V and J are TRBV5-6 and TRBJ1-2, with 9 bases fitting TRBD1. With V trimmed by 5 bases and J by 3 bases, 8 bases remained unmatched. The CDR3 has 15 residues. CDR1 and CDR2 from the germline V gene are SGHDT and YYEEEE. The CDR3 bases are TGTGCCAGCAGTGTAACAGGGGGCGTTTACTATGGCTACACCTTC. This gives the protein CASSVTGGVYYGYTF.

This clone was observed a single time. The CDR3 reads CASRSTVYQPQHF. In nucleotides, the CDR3 is TGTGCCAGCAGATCGACAGTGTATCAGCCCCAGCATTTT. This sequence joins TRBV6-5 and TRBJ1-5; possible D gene TRBD1, 5 bases. The CDR3 is 13 amino acids. The V gene's germline CDR1 is MNHEY and CDR2 SVGAGI. The V end was cut by 6 bases, the J end by 5 bases, with 11 bases between.

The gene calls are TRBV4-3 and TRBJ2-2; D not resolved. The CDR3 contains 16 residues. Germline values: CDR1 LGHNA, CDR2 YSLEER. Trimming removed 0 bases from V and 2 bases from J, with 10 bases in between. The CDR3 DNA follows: TGCGCCAGCAGCCAAGAACTGGTCCGTAACACCGGGGAGCTGTTTTTT. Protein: CASSQELVRNTGELFF.

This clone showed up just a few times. The CDR3 DNA reads TGCAGCGTAGGTGGGGGGGCGGGAGATACGCAGTATTTT. Translated, it gives CSVGGGAGDTQYF. The chain combines TRBV29-1 with TRBJ2-3, with D possibly TRBD2 on 7 matching bases. The CDR3 runs 13 residues. With 6 bases removed from V and 5 bases from J, the gap between germline ends came to 15 bases. Per germline, CDR1 SQVTM and CDR2 ANQGSEA.

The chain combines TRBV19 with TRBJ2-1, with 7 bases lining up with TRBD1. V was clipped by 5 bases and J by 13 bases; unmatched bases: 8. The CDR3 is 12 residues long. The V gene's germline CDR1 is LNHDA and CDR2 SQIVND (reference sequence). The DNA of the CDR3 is TGTGCCAGTAGTGTTCCGGGACAGTATCAGTTCTTC. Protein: CASSVPGQYQFF.

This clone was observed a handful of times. In DNA, the CDR3 is TGCAGTGCTAGGAGCTACACTGAAGCTTTCTTT. The encoded protein is CSARSYTEAFF. The V call is TRBV20-1, the J call TRBJ1-1; D remains ambiguous. V dropped 3 bases and J dropped 3 bases, with 5 bases sitting between them. Per the germline V gene, CDR1 is DFQATT and CDR2 is SNEGSKA (reference sequence). The CDR3 is 11 residues long.

The CDR3 bases are TGTGCCAGCAGCTTACTCATCAGGGCGGAAGATACGCAGTATTTT. Its translation: CASSLLIRAEDTQYF. The J gene is TRBJ2-3, the V gene TRBV13, with a tentative D call TRBD1 (5 bases). Germline V lookup: CDR1 PRHDT, CDR2 FYEKMQ (reference sequence). Between the trimmed V and J ends, which lost 2 bases and 5 bases, there was a span of 14 bases. This CDR3 has 15 residues. The full variable domain, in which reference TRBV13 and TRBJ2-3 provide the parts outside the CDR3, is AAGVIQSPRHLIKEKRETATLKCYPIPRHDTVYWYQQGPGQDPQFLISFYEKMQSDKGSIPDRFSAQQFSDYHSELNMSSLELGDSALYFCASSLLIRAEDTQYFGPGTRLTVL.

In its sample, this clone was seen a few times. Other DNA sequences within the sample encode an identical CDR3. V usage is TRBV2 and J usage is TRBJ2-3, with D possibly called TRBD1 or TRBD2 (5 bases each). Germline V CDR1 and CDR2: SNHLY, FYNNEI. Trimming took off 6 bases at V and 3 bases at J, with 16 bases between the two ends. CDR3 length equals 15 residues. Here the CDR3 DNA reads TGTGCCAGCAGCCCGGAAGGGACGCGAACAGATACGCAGTATTTT. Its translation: CASSPEGTRTDTQYF.

The CDR3 DNA reads TGCGCCAGCAGCCCTAGCGGGAGATCCTACAATGAGCAGTTCTTC. It is translated as CASSPSGRSYNEQFF. The chain uses TRBV5-1 and TRBJ2-1, with TRBD2 matching over 10 bases. Germline V CDR1 and CDR2: SGHRS, YFSETQ. This CDR3 comprises 15 residues. Trimming took 4 bases from V and 1 from J; bases not matched to a gene: 2.

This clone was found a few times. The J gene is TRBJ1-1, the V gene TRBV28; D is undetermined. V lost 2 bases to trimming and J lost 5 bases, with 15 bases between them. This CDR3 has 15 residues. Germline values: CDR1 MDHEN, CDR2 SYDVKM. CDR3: CASSLADLDRTEAFF. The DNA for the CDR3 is TGTGCCAGCAGTTTAGCCGACCTCGATCGGACTGAAGCTTTCTTT.

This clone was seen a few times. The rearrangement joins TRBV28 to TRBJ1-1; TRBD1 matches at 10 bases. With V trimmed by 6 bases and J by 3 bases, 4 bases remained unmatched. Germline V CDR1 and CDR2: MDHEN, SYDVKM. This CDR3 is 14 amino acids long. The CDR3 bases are TGTGCCAGCAGGATTGGACAGGGGGACACTGAAGCTTTCTTT. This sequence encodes CASRIGQGDTEAFF.

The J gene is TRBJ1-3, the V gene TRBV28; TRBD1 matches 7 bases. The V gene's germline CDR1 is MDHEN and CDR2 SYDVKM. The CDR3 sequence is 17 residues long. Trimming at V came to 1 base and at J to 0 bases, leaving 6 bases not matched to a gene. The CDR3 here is CASSLFRDSPSGNTIYF. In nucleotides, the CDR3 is TGTGCCAGCAGTTTATTTCGGGACAGTCCCTCTGGAAACACCATATATTTT.

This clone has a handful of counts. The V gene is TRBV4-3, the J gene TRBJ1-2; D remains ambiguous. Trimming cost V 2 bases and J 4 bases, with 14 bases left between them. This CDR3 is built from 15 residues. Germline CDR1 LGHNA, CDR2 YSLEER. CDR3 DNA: TGCGCCAGCAGCCAAAGTTATTTGGGTATCTATGGCTACACCTTC. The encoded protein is CASSQSYLGIYGYTF.

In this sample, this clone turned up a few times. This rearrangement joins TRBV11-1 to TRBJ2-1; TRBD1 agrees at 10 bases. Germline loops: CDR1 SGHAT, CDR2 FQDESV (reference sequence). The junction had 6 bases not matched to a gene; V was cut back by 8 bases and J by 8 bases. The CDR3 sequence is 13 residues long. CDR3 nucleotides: TGTGCCAGCTCGGGACAGGGGTTCGATGAGCAGTTCTTC. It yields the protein CASSGQGFDEQFF. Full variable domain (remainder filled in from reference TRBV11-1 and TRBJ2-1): EAEVAQSPRYKITEKSQAVAFWCDPISGHATLYWYRQILGQGPELLVQFQDESVVDDSQLPKDRFSAERLKGVDSTLKIQPAELGDSAMYLCASSGQGFDEQFFGPGTRLTVL.

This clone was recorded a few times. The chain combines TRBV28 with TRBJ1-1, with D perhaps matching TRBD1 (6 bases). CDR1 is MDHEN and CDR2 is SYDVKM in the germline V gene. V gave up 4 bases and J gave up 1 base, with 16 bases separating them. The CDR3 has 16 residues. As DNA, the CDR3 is TGTGCCAGCAGTTCCCCACAGGGAGGGAAGAACACTGAAGCTTTCTTT. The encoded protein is CASSSPQGGKNTEAFF.

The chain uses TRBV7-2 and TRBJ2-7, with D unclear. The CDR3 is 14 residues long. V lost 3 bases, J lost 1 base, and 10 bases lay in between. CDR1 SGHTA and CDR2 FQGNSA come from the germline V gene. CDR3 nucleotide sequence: TGTGCCAGCAGCTTCTTGGTCAGATCCTACGAGCAGTACTTC. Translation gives CASSFLVRSYEQYF.

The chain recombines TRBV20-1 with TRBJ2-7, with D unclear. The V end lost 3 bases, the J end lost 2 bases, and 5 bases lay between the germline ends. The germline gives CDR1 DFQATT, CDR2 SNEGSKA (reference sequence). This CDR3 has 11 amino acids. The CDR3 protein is CSARWTYEQYF. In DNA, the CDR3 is TGCAGTGCTAGGTGGACCTACGAGCAGTACTTC.

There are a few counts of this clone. CDR3 residues: CASSLAWNQETQYF. CDR3 DNA: TGCGCCAGCAGCTTGGCCTGGAACCAAGAGACCCAGTACTTC. V is TRBV5-1 and J is TRBJ2-5, with D hard to call. Germline CDR1 is SGHRS and CDR2 is YFSETQ. This CDR3 region has 14 residues. V lost 0 bases, J lost 0 bases, and 6 bases lay in between.

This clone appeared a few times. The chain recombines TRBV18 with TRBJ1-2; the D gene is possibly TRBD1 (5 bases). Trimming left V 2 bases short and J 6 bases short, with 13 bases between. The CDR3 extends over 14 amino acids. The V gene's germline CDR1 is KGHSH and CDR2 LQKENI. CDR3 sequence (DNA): TGTGCCAGCTCACCATCCCGCGGGGGTCATGGCTACACCTTC. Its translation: CASSPSRGGHGYTF. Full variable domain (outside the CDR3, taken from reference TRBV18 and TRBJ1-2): NAGVMQNPRHLVRRRGQEARLRCSPMKGHSHVYWYRQLPEEGLKFMVYLQKENIIDESGMPKERFSAEFPKEGPSILRIQQVVRGDSAAYFCASSPSRGGHGYTFGSGTRLTVV.

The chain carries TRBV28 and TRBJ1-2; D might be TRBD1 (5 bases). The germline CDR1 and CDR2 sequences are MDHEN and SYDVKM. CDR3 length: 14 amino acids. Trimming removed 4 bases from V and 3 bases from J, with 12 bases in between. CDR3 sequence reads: CASSSGTGDYGYTF. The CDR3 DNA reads TGTGCCAGCAGTTCCGGGACTGGGGACTATGGCTACACCTTC.

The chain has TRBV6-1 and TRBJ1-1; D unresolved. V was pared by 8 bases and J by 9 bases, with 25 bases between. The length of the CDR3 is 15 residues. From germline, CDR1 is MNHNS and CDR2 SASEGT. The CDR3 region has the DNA TGTGCCAGCGGTTTGTATGGGAGGGCGAATCGGAAAGCTTTCTTT. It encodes CASGLYGRANRKAFF.

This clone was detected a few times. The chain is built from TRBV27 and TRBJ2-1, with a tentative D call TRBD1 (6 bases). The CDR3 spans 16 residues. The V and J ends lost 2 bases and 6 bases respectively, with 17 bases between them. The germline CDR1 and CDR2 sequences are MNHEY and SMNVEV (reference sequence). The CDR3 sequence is CASSLRASGTSNEQFF. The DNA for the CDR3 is TGTGCCAGCAGTTTACGAGCCTCCGGGACATCCAATGAGCAGTTCTTC.

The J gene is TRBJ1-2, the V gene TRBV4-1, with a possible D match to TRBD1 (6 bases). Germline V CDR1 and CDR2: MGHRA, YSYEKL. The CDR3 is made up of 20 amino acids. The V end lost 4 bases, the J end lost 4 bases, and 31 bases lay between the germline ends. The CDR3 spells CASSPQEGGFSRQVPYGYTF. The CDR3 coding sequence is TGCGCCAGCAGCCCCCAAGAGGGCGGTTTTTCGAGACAGGTCCCCTATGGCTACACCTTC.

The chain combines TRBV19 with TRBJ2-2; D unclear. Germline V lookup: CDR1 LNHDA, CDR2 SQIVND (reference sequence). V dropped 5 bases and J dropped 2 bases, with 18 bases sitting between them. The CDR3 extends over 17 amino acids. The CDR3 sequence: CASSPPHGRINTGELFF. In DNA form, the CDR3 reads TGTGCCAGTAGTCCGCCCCACGGTAGAATTAACACCGGGGAGCTGTTTTTT.